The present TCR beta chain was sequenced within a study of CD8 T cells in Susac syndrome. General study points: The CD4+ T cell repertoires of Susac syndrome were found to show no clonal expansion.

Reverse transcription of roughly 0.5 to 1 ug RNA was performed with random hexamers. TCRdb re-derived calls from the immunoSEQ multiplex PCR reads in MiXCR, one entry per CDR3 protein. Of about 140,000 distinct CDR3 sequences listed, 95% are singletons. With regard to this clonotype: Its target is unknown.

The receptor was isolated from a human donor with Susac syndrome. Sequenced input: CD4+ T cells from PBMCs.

The CDR3 sequence: CASNFLGQGNQPQHF. DNA for the CDR3: TGTGCCAGCAATTTTCTGGGACAGGGCAATCAGCCCCAGCATTTT. The genes are TRBV28 and TRBJ1-5, with TRBD1 identical over 8 bases. Germline V lookup: CDR1 MDHEN, CDR2 SYDVKM. Trimming removed 7 bases from V and 2 bases from J; junction bases left unmatched: 7. The CDR3 contains 15 residues.